The 9 T cell receptor beta chains presented below share a single source sample, sequenced in a study of CD8 T cells in Susac syndrome (dated by TCRdb to about 2019). The library was made by the immunoSEQ multiplex PCR assay. RNA was extracted with the RNeasy kit and about 0.45 to 1 ug was reverse transcribed using random hexamers. The raw public data were reprocessed by TCRdb itself: fastp quality trimming at Q25, MiXCR clonotype calling, in-frame beta chains only. For every CDR3 protein sequence, its rows merge into one entry that carries the most common genes and DNA. The sample yields about 150,000 distinct CDR3 sequences; 95% to 96% were counted once. Together, the top ten hold 0.14% to 0.15% of the sample. Sequencing was performed on CD8+ T cells from PBMCs. The source is a human donor with multiple sclerosis.

The V call is TRBV4-1, the J call TRBJ2-1; no definite D call. Deletions cut 2 bases from V and 5 bases from J, with 13 bases between. The CDR3 sequence is 15 residues long. Germline V gene lookup returns CDR1 MGHRA and CDR2 YSYEKL. CDR3 loop: CASSQRPDSNNEQFF. The CDR3 DNA reads as TGCGCCAGCAGCCAAAGACCAGATTCAAACAATGAGCAGTTCTTC.

The chain couples TRBV15 to TRBJ2-7, with D possibly TRBD2 on 5 matching bases. Trimming removed 0 bases from V and 0 bases from J, with 12 bases in between. This CDR3 has 16 amino acids. Germline CDR1 LNHNV, CDR2 YYDKDF (reference sequence). The CDR3 sequence is CATSREGGLLSYEQYF. The CDR3 nucleotides read TGTGCCACCAGCAGAGAAGGCGGACTTCTCTCCTACGAGCAGTACTTC.

The genes are TRBV12-3 or TRBV12-4 and TRBJ2-3, with unresolved D. The CDR3 contains 15 residues. V was pared by 4 bases and J by 2 bases, with 13 bases between. The CDR3 bases are TGTGCCAGCAGTTCCCGGGCCCACTTCACAGATACGCAGTATTTT. Translated, it gives CASSSRAHFTDTQYF.

The chain uses TRBV3-1 and TRBJ2-1, with 8 bases matching TRBD1. Losses at the gene ends were 4 bases for V and 6 bases for J; bases not matched to a gene: 8. The length of the CDR3 is 15 residues. Germline V lookup: CDR1 LGHDT, CDR2 YNNKEL (reference sequence). The CDR3 DNA follows: TGTGCCAGCAGCCGAGATAGGACAGGGCCCAATGAGCAGTTCTTC. Protein product: CASSRDRTGPNEQFF.

The V gene is TRBV9, the J gene TRBJ2-7; 7 nucleotides align to TRBD1. Trimming took 3 bases from V and 6 from J; bases not matched to a gene: 3. CDR1 is SGDLS and CDR2 is YYNGEE in the germline V gene. This CDR3 contains 12 residues. CDR3 nucleotides: TGTGCCAGCAGCGGAACAGGGGTCGAGCAGTACTTC. It codes for CASSGTGVEQYF.

This clonotype was seen only once. This chain joins TRBV27 and TRBJ2-1; D not certain. This CDR3 contains 13 residues. Trimming took 2 bases from V and 8 from J, leaving 10 bases between them. Germline V gene sequence: CDR1 MNHEY, CDR2 SMNVEV (reference sequence). Written as DNA, the CDR3 is TGTGCCAGCAGTTTAGGGTCTCCGTATGAGCAGTTCTTC. Amino acid sequence: CASSLGSPYEQFF.

The chain carries TRBV7-9 and TRBJ2-7; no firm D call. Germline-derived CDR1 and CDR2 are SEHNR and FQNEAQ (reference sequence). The CDR3 extends over 13 amino acids. Trimming pared 5 bases from V and 4 bases from J, leaving 12 bases between. This CDR3 reads CASSPPERYEQYV. CDR3 sequence (DNA): TGTGCCAGCAGCCCCCCAGAGAGGTACGAGCAGTACGTC.

The table lists this clonotype with a count of one. This chain joins TRBV3-1 and TRBJ1-5, with D hard to call. With 1 base removed from V and 9 bases from J, the gap between germline ends came to 10 bases. Germline V gives CDR1 LGHDT, CDR2 YNNKEL (reference sequence). CDR3 length equals 13 residues. The CDR3 DNA reads as TGTGCCAGCAGCCAAGTTATGGGTCGGCCCCAGCATTTT. Amino acids: CASSQVMGRPQHF.

V gene TRBV12-3 or TRBV12-4 combines with J gene TRBJ2-1, with 8 bases aligning to TRBD2. Germline trimming cut 3 bases from V and 4 bases from J; bases unmatched to any gene: 5. The length of the CDR3 is 15 residues. The CDR3 spells CASSFSGGRYNEQFF. DNA of the CDR3: TGTGCCAGCAGTTTTTCGGGGGGGCGATACAATGAGCAGTTCTTC.